These 9 T cell receptor beta chains were sequenced from one sample in a study of blood T cell repertoires in COVID-19. Libraries were prepared by immunoSEQ multiplex PCR; TCRdb keeps only in-frame clonotypes and omits some of them. The sample contains roughly 400,000 clones, around 87% of which appear only once. Sequenced: peripheral blood. These receptors all stem from a woman aged 55 to 70 with COVID-19, enrolled during active disease.

V is TRBV2 and J is TRBJ2-2; 7 bases are a match to TRBD1. With 1 base clipped from V and 1 base from J, the junction kept 3 bases outside the gene matches. The CDR3 loop spans 16 amino acids. In germline, CDR1 is SNHLY, CDR2 FYNNEI. CDR3 protein: CASSEEGQRNTGELFF. The CDR3 DNA sequence: TGTGCCAGCAGTGAAGAGGGACAGAGGAACACCGGGGAGCTGTTTTTT.

The rearrangement joins TRBV5-4 to TRBJ2-7; D gene unclear. With 8 bases removed from V and 2 bases from J, the gap between germline ends came to 11 bases. This CDR3 is 12 amino acids long. Germline-derived CDR1 and CDR2 are SGHNT and YYREEE (reference sequence). This chain's CDR3 is CARQSKTYEQYF. As DNA, the CDR3 is TGTGCCAGGCAGTCAAAAACCTACGAGCAGTACTTC.

V is TRBV19 and J is TRBJ1-2; 10 nucleotides match TRBD1. This CDR3 spans 15 amino acids. The germline V gene has CDR1 LNHDA and CDR2 SQIVND (reference sequence). The J segment lost 2 bases and the V segment lost 4 bases, leaving 4 bases of the junction unmatched. The CDR3 bases are TGTGCCAGTAGTAGGACAGGGGGAGGCAACTATGGCTACACCTTC. Translated, it gives CASSRTGGGNYGYTF.

The chain joins TRBV2 to TRBJ1-1; D uncertain. CDR3 length: 16 amino acids. Germline CDR1 reads SNHLY; CDR2 reads FYNNEI. Trimming cost V 1 base and J 0 bases, with 12 bases left between them. The CDR3 bases are TGTGCCAGCAGTGAAGGGAGGGCTTTATTGAACACTGAAGCTTTCTTT. As protein: CASSEGRALLNTEAFF.

The rearrangement links TRBV2 to TRBJ1-5; D remains ambiguous. This CDR3 has 13 amino acids. Germline lookup yields CDR1 SNHLY and CDR2 FYNNEI. V dropped 0 bases and J dropped 11 bases, with 11 bases sitting between them. CDR3 residues: CASSEADFSTQHF. DNA for the CDR3: TGTGCCAGCAGTGAAGCGGACTTCTCGACCCAGCATTTT.

V usage is TRBV3-1 (or the pseudogene TRBV3-2) and J usage is TRBJ2-7; D is ambiguous. V lost 1 base, J lost 0 bases, and 10 bases lay in between. The CDR3 runs to 15 residues. Germline V gene lookup returns CDR1 LGHDT and CDR2 YNNKEL (reference sequence). CDR3 DNA sequence: TGTGCCAGCAGCCAAGGGGTCAGGTTCTCCTACGAGCAGTACTTC. This encodes CASSQGVRFSYEQYF.

The gene calls are TRBV19 and TRBJ2-2; TRBD2 matches at 11 bases. Trimming cost V 5 bases and J 4 bases; bases outside gene matches: 9. Germline CDR1 and CDR2: LNHDA and SQIVND (reference sequence). The CDR3 is made up of 17 amino acids. CDR3 region: CASSSGSGGAGTGELFF. The DNA of the CDR3 is TGTGCCAGTAGTTCGGGTAGCGGGGGGGCTGGCACCGGGGAGCTGTTTTTT.

CDR3: CASSDSPGQGQETQYF. Here the CDR3 DNA reads TGTGCCAGCAGTGATTCCCCGGGACAGGGACAAGAGACCCAGTACTTC. This chain connects TRBV6-1 to TRBJ2-5; 9 nucleotides line up with TRBD1. The ends lost 3 bases at V and 2 bases at J; junction bases unmatched: 7. CDR1 is MNHNS, CDR2 SASEGT, per germline. CDR3 size: 16 residues.

V gene TRBV9 combines with J gene TRBJ1-4; 9 nucleotides match TRBD1. The germline gives CDR1 SGDLS, CDR2 YYNGEE. J gave up 3 bases and V 4 bases, and 4 bases lay outside the gene matches. The CDR3 runs 15 residues. The CDR3 reads CASSPRDRANEKLFF. CDR3 bases: TGTGCCAGCAGCCCCCGGGACAGGGCTAATGAAAAACTGTTTTTT.